This T cell receptor (beta chain) was found in a study of blood T cell repertoires in COVID-19. Study background: Samples taken during acute and convalescent COVID-19 were collected in the United States, Italy and Spain. Sources were T cells, B-cell-depleted T cells, or PBMCs; the material itself was cDNA or gDNA.

Produced via immunoSEQ multiplex PCR; TCRdb's table is partial and in-frame only. Among around 220,000 clones listed, about 91% were seen once. Germline V gene sequence: CDR1 MNHEY, CDR2 SMNVEV (reference sequence). The CDR3 totals 14 residues. J was trimmed by 7 bases and V by 5 bases; bases with no gene match: 4. This receptor was taken from a man aged 18 to 35 with active or convalescent COVID-19. The chain links TRBV27 to TRBJ1-6, with 8 nucleotides matching TRBD1. What was sequenced was peripheral blood. CDR3 amino acids: CASSPDRGNSPLHF. In DNA form, the CDR3 reads TGTGCCAGCAGTCCCGACAGGGGCAATTCACCCCTCCACTTT.